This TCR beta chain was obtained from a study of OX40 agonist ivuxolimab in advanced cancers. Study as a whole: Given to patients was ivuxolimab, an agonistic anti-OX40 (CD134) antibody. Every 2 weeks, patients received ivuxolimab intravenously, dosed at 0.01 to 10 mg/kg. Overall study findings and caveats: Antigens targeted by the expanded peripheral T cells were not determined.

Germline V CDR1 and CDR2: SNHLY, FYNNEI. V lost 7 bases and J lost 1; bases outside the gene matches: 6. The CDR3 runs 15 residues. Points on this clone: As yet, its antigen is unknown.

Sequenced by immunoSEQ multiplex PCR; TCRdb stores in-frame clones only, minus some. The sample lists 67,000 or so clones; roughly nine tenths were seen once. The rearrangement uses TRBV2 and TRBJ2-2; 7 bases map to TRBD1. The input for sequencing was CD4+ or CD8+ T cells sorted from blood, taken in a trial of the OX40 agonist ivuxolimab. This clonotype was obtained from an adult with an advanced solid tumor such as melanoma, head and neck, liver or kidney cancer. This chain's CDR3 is CASKGDSLNTGELFF. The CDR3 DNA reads TGTGCCAGCAAAGGGGACAGCTTGAACACCGGGGAGCTGTTTTTT.